This entry lists 15 T cell receptor beta chains sequenced from one sample in a study of blood T cells in healthy people across ages. With a J-beta primer mix and a sample-barcoded 5' primer, a second PCR ran about 7 to 12 cycles. Via MiXCR, TCRdb re-called the 5' RACE reads, giving one row per CDR3 protein. The sample lists around 1,800,000 distinct CDR3 sequences; around 40% were seen once. Sequencing was carried out using blood. The receptors were gathered from a human donor in good health.

This clonotype showed up just a few times. The gene calls are TRBV5-6 and TRBJ2-5; 8 bases fit TRBD2. The J segment lost 3 bases and the V segment lost 4 bases, leaving 11 bases of the junction unmatched. The CDR3 is made up of 16 amino acids. The germline gives CDR1 SGHDT, CDR2 YYEEEE. CDR3 nucleotides: TGTGCCAGCAGCGGCCCTAGCGGGTGGAGGGAAGAGACCCAGTACTTC. It codes for CASSGPSGWREETQYF.

The chain uses TRBV5-6 and TRBJ1-5; 12 bases line up with TRBD1. This CDR3 spans 15 amino acids. Per the germline V gene, CDR1 is SGHDT and CDR2 is YYEEEE. The J segment lost 5 bases and the V segment lost 4 bases, leaving 4 bases of the junction unmatched. CDR3: CASSVGQGADQPQHF. CDR3 bases: TGTGCCAGCAGCGTGGGACAGGGGGCGGATCAGCCCCAGCATTTT. Supplemented by reference TRBV5-6 and TRBJ1-5, the full variable domain reads DAGVTQSPTHLIKTRGQQVTLRCSPKSGHDTVSWYQQALGQGPQFIFQYYEEEERQRGNFPDRFSGHQFPNYSSELNVNALLLGDSALYLCASSVGQGADQPQHFGDGTRLSIL.

The genes are TRBV10-3 and TRBJ1-2; possible D gene TRBD1, 5 bases. Per germline, CDR1 ENHRY and CDR2 SYGVKD. This CDR3 spans 13 amino acids. V lost 4 bases and J 4 bases, leaving 10 bases between the germline ends. The CDR3 is CAISGPGGYGYTF. In DNA form, the CDR3 reads TGTGCCATCAGTGGACCCGGGGGCTATGGCTACACCTTC.

The chain joins TRBV29-1 to TRBJ2-4, with D perhaps TRBD1 or TRBD2 (5 bases each). The CDR3 contains 14 residues. CDR1 and CDR2 (germline): SQVTM, ANQGSEA. V was pared by 6 bases and J by 13 bases, with 25 bases between. The CDR3 DNA follows: TGCAGCGTCACACCGGGACCGAACTACAATGAGCAGTACTTC. Translated, it gives CSVTPGPNYNEQYF.

This clonotype was picked up a small number of times. V gene TRBV4-2 combines with J gene TRBJ2-7, with unresolved D. The germline gives CDR1 LGHNA, CDR2 YNFKEQ. V lost 1 base and J 3 bases, leaving 10 bases between the germline ends. The CDR3 has 14 amino acids. DNA for the CDR3: TGTGCCAGCAGCCAAGTGGGCAGAAACTACGAGCAGTACTTC. Amino acids: CASSQVGRNYEQYF.

In DNA form, the CDR3 reads TGTGCCAGCGGCCCTACTAGCGGGGAAGAGACCCAGTACTTC. Its translation is CASGPTSGEETQYF. The V call is TRBV7-2, the J call TRBJ2-5, with 10 nucleotides matching TRBD2. The CDR3 totals 14 residues. CDR1 is SGHTA, CDR2 FQGNSA, per germline. The V gene end was trimmed by 8 bases and the J gene end by 3 bases; junction bases not matched to a gene: 6. Using reference TRBV7-2 and TRBJ2-5 for the parts outside the CDR3, the full variable domain is GAGVSQSPSNKVTEKGKDVELRCDPISGHTALYWYRQSLGQGLEFLIYFQGNSAPDKSGLPSDRFSAERTGGSVSTLTIQRTQQEDSAVYLCASGPTSGEETQYFGPGTRLLVL.

The chain has TRBV20-1 and TRBJ1-2; possibly TRBD1 for D (5 bases). The CDR3 sequence is 13 residues long. Deletions cut 5 bases from V and 7 bases from J, with 17 bases between. CDR1 and CDR2 (germline): DFQATT, SNEGSKA (reference sequence). CDR3 sequence reads: CSALNLVDSGYTF. For the CDR3, the DNA is TGCAGTGCTCTTAATCTCGTCGACAGTGGCTACACCTTC.

With respect to this clonotype: A read error may account for a junction end that differs from germline. V usage is TRBV7-2 and J usage is TRBJ1-6, with 8 positions matching TRBD1. CDR1 and CDR2 (germline): SGHTA, FQGNSA. This CDR3 is 15 amino acids long. Written as DNA, the CDR3 is TGTGCCAGAAGCTACTACGGACAGGGAGATTCACCCCTCCACTTT. Translated, it gives CARSYYGQGDSPLHF.

The chain combines TRBV4-2 with TRBJ2-3; no firm D call. Germline assignment: CDR1 LGHNA and CDR2 YNFKEQ. V lost 2 bases and J lost 5, with 14 bases in between. The CDR3 runs 15 residues. The CDR3 sequence: CASSQQYRAGDTQYF. CDR3 nucleotides: TGTGCCAGCAGCCAACAGTACCGGGCCGGAGATACGCAGTATTTT.

V usage is TRBV5-1 and J usage is TRBJ2-5; 14 bases are shared with TRBD2. The germline CDR1 and CDR2 sequences are SGHRS and YFSETQ. The CDR3 is 16 amino acids. J was trimmed by 4 bases and V by 4 bases; bases with no gene match: 6. This CDR3 is CASSLKGTSGGETQYF. In DNA form, the CDR3 reads TGCGCCAGCAGCCTGAAGGGGACTAGCGGGGGAGAGACCCAGTACTTC.

In regard to this clonotype: A much bigger clone sits one base away, suggesting this may be a read error. CDR3 DNA: TGCAGCGTTGAGGGATGGGGGTGGGATACGCAGTATTTT. Its protein is CSVEGWGWDTQYF. This rearrangement joins TRBV29-1 to TRBJ2-3; the D call may be TRBD1 or TRBD2 (5 bases each). Trimming left V 3 bases short and J 6 bases short, with 13 bases between. The CDR3 contains 13 residues. Germline V lookup: CDR1 SQVTM, CDR2 ANQGSEA.

This clonotype was seen a handful of times. This chain joins TRBV5-1 and TRBJ2-1, with 11 bases aligning to TRBD2. The CDR3 has 16 residues. Losses at the gene ends were 3 bases for V and 9 bases for J; bases not matched to a gene: 11. Germline assignment: CDR1 SGHRS and CDR2 YFSETQ. The CDR3 DNA is TGCGCCAGCAGCTCGTTACTAGCGGGGGAGACGGGTGAGCAGTTCTTC. Residues: CASSSLLAGETGEQFF.

The V and J genes are TRBV14 and TRBJ2-4, with D perhaps TRBD1 (5 bases). Looked up from germline, CDR1 is SGHDN and CDR2 is FVKESK. The CDR3 is 15 residues long. V gave up 2 bases and J gave up 15 bases, with 23 bases separating them. CDR3 in amino acids: CASSQNYQGRIERYF. The CDR3 nucleotides are TGTGCCAGCAGCCAAAACTACCAGGGCAGGATCGAGCGGTACTTC. Full variable domain (outside the CDR3, taken from reference TRBV14 and TRBJ2-4): EAGVTQFPSHSVIEKGQTVTLRCDPISGHDNLYWYRRVMGKEIKFLLHFVKESKQDESGMPNNRFLAERTGGTYSTLKVQPAELEDSGVYFCASSQNYQGRIERYFGAGTRLSVL.

This clonotype was detected only a few times. The chain joins TRBV6-1 to TRBJ1-2; no clear D gene. Germline CDR1 is MNHNS and CDR2 is SASEGT. CDR3 length: 14 amino acids. Trimming removed 0 bases from V and 4 bases from J, with 9 bases in between. CDR3 nucleotides: TGTGCCAGCAGTGAAGCTGGCAGTACCTATGGCTACACCTTC. Its protein is CASSEAGSTYGYTF.

This clonotype was seen a single time. The junction shows a germline mismatch at one end, possibly a read error. V is TRBV7-9 and J is TRBJ1-2; maybe TRBD1 (6 bases). The CDR3 sequence is 18 residues long. Germline V lookup: CDR1 SEHNR, CDR2 FQNEAQ (reference sequence). The CDR3 loop is CTSSPGPGVTLGDYGYTF. CDR3 in DNA: TGTACCAGCAGCCCCGGCCCAGGGGTAACCTTAGGTGACTATGGCTACACCTTC.